This T cell receptor (beta chain) was sequenced during a study of T cell repertoires in cytomegalovirus infection. Study details: Carrying CMV and the relevant HLA type showed in public TCR beta signatures.

Each CDR3 protein is one row after TCRdb ran MiXCR on the reads. This sample has around 300,000 distinct CDR3 sequences, with about 25% found just once. This clonotype came up many times. Antigen unknown. Deletions cut 5 bases from V and 8 bases from J, with 18 bases between. Germline-derived CDR1 and CDR2 are SGHTA and FQGNSA. The CDR3 is 14 amino acids. General study results and limits: Identification of carriers of CMV plus the relevant HLA was achieved through cumulative public TCR beta family frequency. Ex vivo responses were dominated by HLA-C-restricted CMV-specific TCR beta clonotypes.

This clonotype was sampled from a human donor in good health (CMV status not recorded). Some clones in this sample may be carry-over from other donors' samples. The sequencing input was PBMCs. The chain is built from TRBV7-2 and TRBJ1-1; D is possibly TRBD1 (5 bases). CDR3 nucleotides: TGTGCCAGCAGCGGGGGGGGGGGTAAAAAAGAAGCTTTCTTT. Protein sequence: CASSGGGGKKEAFF.